This record concerns one T cell receptor beta chain sequence. Genomic DNA acted as the template from which TCR beta VDJ combination and CDR3 sequence profiling were carried out. A single record per CDR3 protein comes from TCRdb applying MiXCR to the reads. The sample records around 430,000 distinct CDR3 sequences, around a third being singletons. The entry originates in a study of CD8+CD57+ T cells in acquired aplastic anemia. Study overall: Quantities of DNA derived from sorted CD4+ and CD8+ cells averaged approximately 3.3 ug.

This CDR3 has 13 amino acids. The V gene's germline CDR1 is DFQATT and CDR2 SNEGSKA (reference sequence). Trimming cost V 5 bases and J 7 bases; bases outside gene matches: 3. It was patients with CD8+CD57+ cell expansion by flow cytometry who were chosen for sequencing. The specimen was sorted CD4+, CD8+, or CD8+CD57+ T cells (not recorded which) from PBMCs. The chain links TRBV20-1 to TRBJ2-1, with TRBD2 matching over 12 bases. The source is a human donor with aplastic anemia. As DNA, the CDR3 is TGCAGTGCTGGACTAGCGGGAAGTAATGAGCAGTTCTTC. It is translated as CSAGLAGSNEQFF.